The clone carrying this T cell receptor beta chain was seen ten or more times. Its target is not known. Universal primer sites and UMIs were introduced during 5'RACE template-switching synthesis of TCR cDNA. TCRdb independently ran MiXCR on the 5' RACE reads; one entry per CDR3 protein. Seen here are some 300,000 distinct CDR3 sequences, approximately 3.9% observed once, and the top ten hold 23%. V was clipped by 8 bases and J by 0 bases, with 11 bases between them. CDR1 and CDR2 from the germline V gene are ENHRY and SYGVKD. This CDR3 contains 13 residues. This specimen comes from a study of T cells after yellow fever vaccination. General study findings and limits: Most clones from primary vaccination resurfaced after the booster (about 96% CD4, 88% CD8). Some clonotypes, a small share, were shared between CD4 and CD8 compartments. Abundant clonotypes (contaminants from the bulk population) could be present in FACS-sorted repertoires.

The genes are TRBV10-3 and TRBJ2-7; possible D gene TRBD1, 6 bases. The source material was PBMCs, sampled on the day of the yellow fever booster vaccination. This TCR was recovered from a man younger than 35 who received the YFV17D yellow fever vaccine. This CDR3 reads CAISTGSSYEQYF. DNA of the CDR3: TGTGCCATCTCGACAGGCAGCTCCTACGAGCAGTACTTC.